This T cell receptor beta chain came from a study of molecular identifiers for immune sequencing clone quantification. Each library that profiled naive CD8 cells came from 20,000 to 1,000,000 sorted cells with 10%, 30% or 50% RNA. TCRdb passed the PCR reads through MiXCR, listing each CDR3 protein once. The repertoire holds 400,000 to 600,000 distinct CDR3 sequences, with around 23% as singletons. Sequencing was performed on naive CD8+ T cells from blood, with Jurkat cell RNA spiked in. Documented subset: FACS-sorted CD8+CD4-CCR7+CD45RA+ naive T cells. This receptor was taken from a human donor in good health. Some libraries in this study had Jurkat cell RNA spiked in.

CDR3 sequence reads: CASSLTPMSGYYLNTEAFF. The CDR3 DNA follows: TGTGCCAGCAGCTTAACTCCGATGAGTGGTTATTATTTGAACACTGAAGCTTTCTTT. V gene TRBV7-3 combines with J gene TRBJ1-1; D not certain. Trimming pared 0 bases from V and 0 bases from J, leaving 20 bases between. CDR1 SGHTA and CDR2 FQGTGA come from the germline V gene. The CDR3 runs to 19 residues.